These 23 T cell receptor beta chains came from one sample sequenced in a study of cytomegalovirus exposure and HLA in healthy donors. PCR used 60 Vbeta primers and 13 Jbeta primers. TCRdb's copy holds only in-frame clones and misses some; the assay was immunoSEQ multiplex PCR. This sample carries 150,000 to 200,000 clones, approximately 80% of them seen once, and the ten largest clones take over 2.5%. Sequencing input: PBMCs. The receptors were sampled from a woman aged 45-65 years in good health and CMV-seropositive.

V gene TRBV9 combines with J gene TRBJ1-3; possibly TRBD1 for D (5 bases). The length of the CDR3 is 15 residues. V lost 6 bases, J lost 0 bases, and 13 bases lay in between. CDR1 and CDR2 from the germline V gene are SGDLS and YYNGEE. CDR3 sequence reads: CASNRGDFSGNTIYF. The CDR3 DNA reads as TGTGCCAGCAACAGAGGGGACTTCTCTGGAAACACCATATATTTT.

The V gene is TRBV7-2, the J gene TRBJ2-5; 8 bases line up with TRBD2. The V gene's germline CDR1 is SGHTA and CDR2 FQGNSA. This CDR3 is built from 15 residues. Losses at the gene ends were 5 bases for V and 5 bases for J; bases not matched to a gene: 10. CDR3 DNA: TGTGCCAGCAGCCCTACTAGCGGTCCCGGGGAGACCCAGTACTTC. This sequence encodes CASSPTSGPGETQYF.

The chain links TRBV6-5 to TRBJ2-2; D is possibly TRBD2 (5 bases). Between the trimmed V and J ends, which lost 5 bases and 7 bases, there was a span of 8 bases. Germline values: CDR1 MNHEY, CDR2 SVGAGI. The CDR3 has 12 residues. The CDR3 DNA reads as TGTGCCAGCAGTGAAGCGGACGGGGAGCTGTTTTTT. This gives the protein CASSEADGELFF.

The CDR3 is CASSPQAGGRDTEAFF. The CDR3 DNA is TGTGCCAGCAGCCCTCAAGCAGGGGGCCGAGACACTGAAGCTTTCTTT. The V call is TRBV9, the J call TRBJ1-1; the match to TRBD1 covers 8 bases. With 4 bases clipped from V and 3 bases from J, the junction kept 11 bases outside the gene matches. The germline CDR1 and CDR2 sequences are SGDLS and YYNGEE. This CDR3 region has 16 residues.

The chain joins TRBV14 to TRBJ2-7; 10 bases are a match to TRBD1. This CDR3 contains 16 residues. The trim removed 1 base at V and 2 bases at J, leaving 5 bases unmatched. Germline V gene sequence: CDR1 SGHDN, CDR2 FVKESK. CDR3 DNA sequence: TGTGCCAGCAGCCAAGGCCACGGACAGGGGGCCTACGAGCAGTACTTC. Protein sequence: CASSQGHGQGAYEQYF.

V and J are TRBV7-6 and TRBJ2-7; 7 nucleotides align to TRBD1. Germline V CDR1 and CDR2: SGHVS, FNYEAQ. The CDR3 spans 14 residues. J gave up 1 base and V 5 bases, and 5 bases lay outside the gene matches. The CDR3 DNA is TGTGCCAGCAGCCAAAGACAGGGTTCCTACGAGCAGTACTTC. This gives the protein CASSQRQGSYEQYF.

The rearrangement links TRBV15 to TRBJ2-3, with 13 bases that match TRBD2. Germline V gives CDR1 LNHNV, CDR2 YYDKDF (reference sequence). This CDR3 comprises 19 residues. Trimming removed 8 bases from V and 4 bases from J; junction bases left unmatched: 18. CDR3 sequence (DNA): TGTGCCACCGCGAGTGACCTACCCGGGACTAGCGGGGCGGCAGATACGCAGTATTTT. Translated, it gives CATASDLPGTSGAADTQYF.

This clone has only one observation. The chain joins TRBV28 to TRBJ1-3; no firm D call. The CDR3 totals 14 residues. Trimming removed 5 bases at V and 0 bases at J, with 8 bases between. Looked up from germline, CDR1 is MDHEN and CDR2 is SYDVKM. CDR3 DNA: TGTGCCAGCAGTAGCCAAACCTCTGGAAACACCATATATTTT. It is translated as CASSSQTSGNTIYF.

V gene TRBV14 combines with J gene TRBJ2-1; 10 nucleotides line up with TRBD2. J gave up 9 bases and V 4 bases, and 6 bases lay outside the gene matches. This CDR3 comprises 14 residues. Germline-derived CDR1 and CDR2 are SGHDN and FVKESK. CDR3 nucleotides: TGTGCCAGCAGCCGCGGACTAGCGGCGGGTGAGCAGTTCTTC. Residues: CASSRGLAAGEQFF.

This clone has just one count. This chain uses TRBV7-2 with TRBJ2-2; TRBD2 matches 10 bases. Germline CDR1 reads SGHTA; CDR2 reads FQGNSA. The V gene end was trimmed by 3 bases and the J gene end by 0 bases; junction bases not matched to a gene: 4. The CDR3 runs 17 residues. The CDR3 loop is CASSFASGGPNTGELFF. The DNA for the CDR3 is TGTGCCAGCAGCTTTGCTAGCGGGGGCCCGAACACCGGGGAGCTGTTTTTT.

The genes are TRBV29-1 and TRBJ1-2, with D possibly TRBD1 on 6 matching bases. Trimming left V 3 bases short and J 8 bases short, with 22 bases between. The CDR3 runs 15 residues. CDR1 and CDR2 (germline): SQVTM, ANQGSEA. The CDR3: CSVDPGTLPRRGYTF. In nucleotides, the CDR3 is TGCAGCGTTGACCCCGGGACACTCCCGCGACGAGGCTACACCTTC.

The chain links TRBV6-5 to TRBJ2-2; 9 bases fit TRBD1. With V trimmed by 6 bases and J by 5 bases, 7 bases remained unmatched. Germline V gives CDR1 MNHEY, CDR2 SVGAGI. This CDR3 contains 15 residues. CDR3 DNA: TGTGCCAGCAGCCGAGGGACAGGGAGGACCGGGGAGCTGTTTTTT. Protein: CASSRGTGRTGELFF.

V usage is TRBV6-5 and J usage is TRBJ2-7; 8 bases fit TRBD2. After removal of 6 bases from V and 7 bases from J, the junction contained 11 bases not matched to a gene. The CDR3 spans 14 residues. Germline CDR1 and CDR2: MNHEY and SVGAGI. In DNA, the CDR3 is TGTGCCAGCAGCCTAGCGGGCGCGCTGGGGGAGCAGTACTTC. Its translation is CASSLAGALGEQYF.

The CDR3 DNA reads as TGTGCCAGTAGGCGACAGGGGCTTGGCAATCAGCCCCAGCATTTT. As protein: CASRRQGLGNQPQHF. This chain joins TRBV19 and TRBJ1-5, with TRBD1 matching over 8 bases. From germline, CDR1 is LNHDA and CDR2 SQIVND (reference sequence). V was clipped by 6 bases and J by 2 bases; unmatched bases: 6. The CDR3 runs 15 residues.

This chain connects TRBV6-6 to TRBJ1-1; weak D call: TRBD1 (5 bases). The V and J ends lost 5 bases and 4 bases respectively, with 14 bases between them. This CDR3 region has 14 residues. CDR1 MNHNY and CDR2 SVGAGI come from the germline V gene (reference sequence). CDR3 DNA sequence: TGTGCCAGCAGTACGAACCCCGACAGCACTGAAGCTTTCTTT. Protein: CASSTNPDSTEAFF.

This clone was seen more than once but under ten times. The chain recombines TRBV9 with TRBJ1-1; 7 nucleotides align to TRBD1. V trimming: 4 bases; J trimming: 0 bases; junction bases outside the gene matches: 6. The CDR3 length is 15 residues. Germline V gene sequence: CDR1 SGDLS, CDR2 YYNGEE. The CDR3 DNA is TGTGCCAGCAGCCCAAGAGGGACAGTGAACACTGAAGCTTTCTTT. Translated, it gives CASSPRGTVNTEAFF.

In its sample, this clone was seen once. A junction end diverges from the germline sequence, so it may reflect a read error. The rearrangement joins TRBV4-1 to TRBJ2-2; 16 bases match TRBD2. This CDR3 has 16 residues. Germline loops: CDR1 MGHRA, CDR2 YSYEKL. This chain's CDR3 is CASSQGTSGGVGELFF. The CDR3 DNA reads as TGTGCCAGCAGCCAAGGGACTAGCGGGGGGGTCGGGGAGCTGTTTTTT.

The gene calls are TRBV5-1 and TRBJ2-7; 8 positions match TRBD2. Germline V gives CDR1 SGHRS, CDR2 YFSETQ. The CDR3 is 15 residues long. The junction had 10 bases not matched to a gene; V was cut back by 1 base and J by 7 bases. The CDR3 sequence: CASSLQSGGSLEQYF. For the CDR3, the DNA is TGCGCCAGCAGCTTGCAAAGCGGGGGATCCCTGGAGCAGTACTTC.

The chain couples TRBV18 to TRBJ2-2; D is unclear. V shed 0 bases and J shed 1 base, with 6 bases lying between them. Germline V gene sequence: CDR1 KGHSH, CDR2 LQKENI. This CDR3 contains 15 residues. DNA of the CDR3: TGTGCCAGCTCACCACCGCTACGGAACACCGGGGAGCTGTTTTTT. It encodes CASSPPLRNTGELFF.

The CDR3 sequence: CASTGVGQPQHF. The CDR3 bases are TGTGCCAGTACAGGGGTTGGTCAGCCCCAGCATTTT. V is TRBV2 and J is TRBJ1-5, with 7 bases aligning to TRBD1. Germline V lookup: CDR1 SNHLY, CDR2 FYNNEI. After removal of 9 bases from V and 6 bases from J, the junction contained 5 bases not matched to a gene. The CDR3 is made up of 12 amino acids. The variable domain in full, with the rest retrieved from reference TRBV2 and TRBJ1-5, is EPEVTQTPSHQVTQMGQEVILRCVPISNHLYFYWYRQILGQKVEFLVSFYNNEISEKSEIFDDQFSVERPDGSNFTLKIRSTKLEDSAMYFCASTGVGQPQHFGDGTRLSIL.

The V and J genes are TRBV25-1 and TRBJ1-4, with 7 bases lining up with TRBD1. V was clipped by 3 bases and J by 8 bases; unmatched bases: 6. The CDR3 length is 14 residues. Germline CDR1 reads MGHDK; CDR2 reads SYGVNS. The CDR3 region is CASSDRTGVEKLFF. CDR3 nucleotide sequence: TGTGCCAGCAGTGACCGCACAGGGGTCGAAAAACTGTTTTTT.

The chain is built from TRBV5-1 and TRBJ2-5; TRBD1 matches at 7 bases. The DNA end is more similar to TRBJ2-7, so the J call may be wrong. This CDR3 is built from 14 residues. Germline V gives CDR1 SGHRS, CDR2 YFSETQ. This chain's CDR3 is CASSRGQELDEQYF. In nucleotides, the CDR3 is TGCGCCAGCAGCAGAGGACAGGAGTTAGACGAGCAGTACTTC.

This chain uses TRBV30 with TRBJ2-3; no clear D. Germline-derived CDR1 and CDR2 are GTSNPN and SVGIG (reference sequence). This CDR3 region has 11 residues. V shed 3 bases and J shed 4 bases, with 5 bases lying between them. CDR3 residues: CAWRGSDTQYF. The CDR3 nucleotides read TGTGCCTGGAGGGGCTCAGATACGCAGTATTTT.